This is a list of T cell receptor beta chains from one sample in a study of sequential checkpoint blockade in melanoma. Sequencing was performed with immunoSEQ multiplex PCR; in TCRdb, only in-frame clones are kept and a portion is missing. The sample lists about 12,000 clones; around two thirds were seen once. The sequenced sample was CD8+ T cells sorted from blood (inferred from file names), obtained from a patient given nivolumab and ipilimumab in sequence. These receptors were obtained from a human donor with melanoma. CDR3s include the opening cysteine and the closing phenylalanine or tryptophan. The D gene is left open where the match is weak. Expanded clones are given a class, and other clones once, few, many or no size at all.

d_gene | j_gene | v_gene | abundance | CDR3aa | CDR3nt
NA | TRBJ1-3 | TRBV2 | once | CAIMDISEPGNTIYF | TGTGCCATTATGGACATTTCCGAACCTGGAAACACCATATATTTT
NA | TRBJ1-6 | TRBV6-5 | few | CASSGTLGSPLHF | TGTGCCAGCAGTGGGACTCTGGGGTCACCCCTCCACTTT
NA | TRBJ2-1 | TRBV5-6 | NA | CASGVGGYNEQFF | TGTGCCAGTGGGGTTGGGGGGTACAATGAGCAGTTCTTC
NA | TRBJ2-7 | TRBV28 | NA | CASSSISGDWDSYEQYF | TGTGCCAGCAGCTCCATCTCCGGGGATTGGGACTCCTACGAGCAGTACTTC
NA | TRBJ1-1 | TRBV4-3 | NA | CASSQSYAGRTEAFF | TGCGCCAGCAGCCAATCTTACGCAGGGCGGACTGAAGCTTTCTTT
TRBD1 | TRBJ2-1 | TRBV19 | few | CASRPGTGLGNEQFF | TGTGCCAGCCGCCCGGGGACAGGGCTGGGCAATGAGCAGTTCTTC
TRBD2 | TRBJ2-7 | TRBV4-1 | NA | CASSQVKNSGAYEQYF | TGCGCCAGCAGCCAAGTTAAGAATAGCGGGGCCTACGAGCAGTACTTC
NA | TRBJ1-2 | TRBV28 | once | CASSPIANYGYTF | TGTGCCAGCAGTCCGATAGCTAACTATGGCTACACCTTC
TRBD1 | TRBJ2-7 | TRBV4-2 | few | CASSQDLGTDYEQYF | TGTGCCAGCAGCCAAGATTTAGGGACAGACTACGAGCAGTACTTC
TRBD1 | TRBJ2-4 | TRBV5-1 | NA | CASSLGPGGIAKNIQYF | TGCGCCAGCAGCTTGGGCCCAGGGGGCATCGCCAAAAACATTCAGTACTTC
TRBD2 | TRBJ2-1 | TRBV7-2 | NA | CASSLGTSEYNEQFF | TGTGCCAGCAGCTTAGGGACTAGCGAGTACAATGAGCAGTTCTTC
TRBD2 | TRBJ2-7 | TRBV7-9 | NA | CASSPPRVGTSESYEQYF | TGTGCCAGCAGCCCCCCCCGGGTGGGGACTAGCGAGTCCTACGAGCAGTACTTC
NA | TRBJ2-1 | TRBV5-4 | NA | CASSLDGGPNRGEQFF | TGTGCCAGCAGCTTAGATGGAGGACCCAATCGCGGTGAGCAGTTCTTC
NA | TRBJ2-2 | TRBV4-2 | NA | CASSQDRTQTGELFF | TGTGCCAGCAGCCAAGATCGGACACAGACCGGGGAGCTGTTTTTT
TRBD1 | TRBJ1-2 | TRBV5-6 | NA | CASSYRGNYGYTF | TGTGCCAGCAGCTACAGGGGGAACTATGGCTACACCTTC
TRBD1 | TRBJ2-7 | TRBV28 | NA | CASSLLGQGIIEQYF | TGTGCCAGCAGTTTATTAGGACAGGGGATCATCGAGCAGTACTTC
NA | TRBJ1-2 | TRBV30 | NA | CAWSVSLRVSNYGYTF | TGTGCCTGGAGTGTTTCGCTCAGGGTTTCTAACTATGGCTACACCTTC
NA | TRBJ1-5 | TRBV6-5 | few | CASSYSGSSNQPQHF | TGTGCCAGCAGTTACTCGGGCAGCAGCAATCAGCCCCAGCATTTT
TRBD2 | TRBJ2-4 | TRBV2 | few | CASSEGLAGPKNIQYF | TGTGCCAGCAGTGAAGGACTAGCGGGCCCCAAAAACATTCAGTACTTC
TRBD1 | TRBJ1-6 | TRBV5-1 | NA | CASSRQGDNSPLHF | TGCGCCAGCAGTAGACAGGGGGATAATTCACCCCTCCACTTT
NA | TRBJ2-1 | TRBV27 | NA | CASSTSPQVSEYNEQFF | TGTGCCAGCAGTACTTCCCCACAGGTTTCAGAGTACAATGAGCAGTTCTTC
TRBD2 | TRBJ2-7 | TRBV5-8 | NA | CASSLEGLAGAYEQYF | TGTGCCAGCAGCTTGGAGGGACTAGCGGGAGCCTACGAGCAGTACTTC
NA | TRBJ2-1 | TRBV7-6 | NA | CASRPGGGSSYNEQFF | TGTGCCAGCAGACCAGGGGGCGGGAGCTCCTACAATGAGCAGTTCTTC
NA | TRBJ2-7 | TRBV19 | NA | CASSLTPLNEQYF | TGTGCCAGTAGTCTGACACCCCTGAACGAGCAGTACTTC
TRBD1 | TRBJ2-7 | TRBV7-9 | NA | CASSPGQGNSYEQYF | TGTGCCAGCAGCCCCGGACAGGGGAACTCCTACGAGCAGTACTTC
NA | TRBJ2-7 | TRBV27 | few | CASSLRGAPYEQYF | TGTGCCAGCAGTTTACGGGGGGCCCCCTACGAGCAGTACTTC
NA | TRBJ1-1 | TRBV5-1 | NA | CASSFANRASEAFF | TGCGCCAGCAGCTTTGCCAACAGGGCCAGCGAAGCTTTCTTT
NA | TRBJ2-3 | TRBV9 | NA | CASSPTGFTDTQYF | TGTGCCAGCAGCCCTACGGGATTCACAGATACGCAGTATTTT
TRBD1 | TRBJ1-1 | TRBV27 | NA | CASSSAGGSTEAFF | TGTGCCAGCAGTTCGGCAGGGGGGAGCACTGAAGCTTTCTTT
NA | TRBJ1-4 | TRBV2 | few | CASSEWGPNEKLFF | TGTGCCAGCAGTGAATGGGGGCCTAATGAAAAACTGTTTTTT
TRBD2 | TRBJ2-5 | TRBV9 | NA | CASSPGTSGGGWETQYF | TGTGCCAGCAGCCCCGGGACTAGCGGGGGGGGCTGGGAGACCCAGTACTTC
TRBD2 | TRBJ2-7 | TRBV2 | few | CASSYSGREQYF | TGTGCCAGCAGTTATAGCGGGAGAGAGCAGTACTTC
TRBD1 | TRBJ1-2 | TRBV11-3 | NA | CASSLVTGNYGYTF | TGTGCCAGCAGCTTGGTGACAGGGAACTATGGCTACACCTTC
NA | TRBJ2-2 | TRBV7-6 | NA | CASSLAFRGELFF | TGTGCCAGCAGCTTAGCTTTTCGCGGGGAGCTGTTTTTT
TRBD1 | TRBJ1-5 | TRBV7-6 | once | CASSLSGGNQPQHF | TGTGCCAGCAGCTTATCAGGGGGGAATCAGCCCCAGCATTTT
NA | TRBJ2-2 | TRBV10-2 | NA | CASSLPLGAKGELFF | TGCGCCAGCAGTCTTCCGCTGGGGGCCAAGGGGGAGCTGTTTTTT
NA | TRBJ2-1 | TRBV9 | NA | CASSQAAGVGDEQFF | TGTGCCAGCAGCCAAGCTGCGGGTGTCGGGGATGAGCAGTTCTTC
NA | TRBJ1-1 | TRBV5-4 | few | CASRVWGEYTEAFF | TGTGCCAGCAGAGTATGGGGGGAATACACTGAAGCTTTCTTT
TRBD1 | TRBJ1-6 | TRBV7-9 | NA | CASSFRTGENSPLHF | TGTGCCAGCAGCTTTAGGACAGGGGAGAATTCACCCCTCCACTTT
TRBD1 | TRBJ2-7 | TRBV29-1 | NA | CSVGTGAYEQYF | TGCAGCGTAGGGACAGGTGCCTACGAGCAGTACTTC
TRBD1 | TRBJ1-5 | TRBV4-1 | NA | CASSQGTGQNQPQHF | TGCGCCAGCAGCCAAGGGACAGGGCAAAATCAGCCCCAGCATTTT